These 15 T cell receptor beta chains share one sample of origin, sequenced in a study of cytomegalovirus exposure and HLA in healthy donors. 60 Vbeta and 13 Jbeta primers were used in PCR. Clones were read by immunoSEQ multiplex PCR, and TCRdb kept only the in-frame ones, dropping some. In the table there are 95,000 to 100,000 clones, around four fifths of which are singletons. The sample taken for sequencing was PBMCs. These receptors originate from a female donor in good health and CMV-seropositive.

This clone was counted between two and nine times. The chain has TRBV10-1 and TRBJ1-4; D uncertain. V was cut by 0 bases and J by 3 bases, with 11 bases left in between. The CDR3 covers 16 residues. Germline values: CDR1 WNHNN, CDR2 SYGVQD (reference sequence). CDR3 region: CASSESSKSSNEKLFF. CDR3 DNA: TGCGCCAGCAGTGAGTCGAGCAAGAGTTCTAATGAAAAACTGTTTTTT.

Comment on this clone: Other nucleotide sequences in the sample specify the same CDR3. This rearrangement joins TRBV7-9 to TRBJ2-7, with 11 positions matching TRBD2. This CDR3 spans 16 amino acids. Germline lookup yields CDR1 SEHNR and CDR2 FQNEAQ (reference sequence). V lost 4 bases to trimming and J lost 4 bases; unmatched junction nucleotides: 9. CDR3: CASSSSGGRKKYEQYF. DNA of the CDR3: TGTGCCAGCAGCTCTAGCGGGGGGCGGAAAAAGTACGAGCAGTACTTC.

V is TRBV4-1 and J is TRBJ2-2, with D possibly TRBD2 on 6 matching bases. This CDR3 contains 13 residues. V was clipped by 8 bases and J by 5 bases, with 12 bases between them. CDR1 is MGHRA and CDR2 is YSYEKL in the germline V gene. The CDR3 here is CASAARGTGELFF. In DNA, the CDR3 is TGCGCCAGCGCTGCTCGGGGGACCGGGGAGCTGTTTTTT.

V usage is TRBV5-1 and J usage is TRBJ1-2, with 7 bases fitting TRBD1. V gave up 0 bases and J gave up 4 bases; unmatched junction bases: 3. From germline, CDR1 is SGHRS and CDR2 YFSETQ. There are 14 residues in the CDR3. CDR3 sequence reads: CASSLEGQIYGYTF. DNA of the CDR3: TGCGCCAGCAGCTTGGAGGGACAGATCTATGGCTACACCTTC.

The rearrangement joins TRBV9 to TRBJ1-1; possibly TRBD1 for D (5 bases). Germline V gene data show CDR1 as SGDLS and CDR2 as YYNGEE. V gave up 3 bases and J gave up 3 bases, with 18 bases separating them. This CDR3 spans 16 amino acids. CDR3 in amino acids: CASSALTWGSDTEAFF. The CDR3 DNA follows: TGTGCCAGCAGCGCCCTCACGTGGGGCTCGGACACTGAAGCTTTCTTT.

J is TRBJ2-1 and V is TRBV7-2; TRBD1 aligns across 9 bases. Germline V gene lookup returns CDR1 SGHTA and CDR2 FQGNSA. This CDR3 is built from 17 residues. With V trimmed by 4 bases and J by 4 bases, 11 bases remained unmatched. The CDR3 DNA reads TGTGCCAGCAGCTCGCAAACAGGGGGCGGGATATACAATGAGCAGTTCTTC. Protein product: CASSSQTGGGIYNEQFF.

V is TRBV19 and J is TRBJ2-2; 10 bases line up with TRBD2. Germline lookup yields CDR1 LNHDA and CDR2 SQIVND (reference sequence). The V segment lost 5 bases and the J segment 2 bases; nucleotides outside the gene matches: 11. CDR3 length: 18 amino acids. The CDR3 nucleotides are TGTGCCAGTAGTCCCAGACCGGGACTAGCGAAAAACACCGGGGAGCTGTTTTTT. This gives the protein CASSPRPGLAKNTGELFF.

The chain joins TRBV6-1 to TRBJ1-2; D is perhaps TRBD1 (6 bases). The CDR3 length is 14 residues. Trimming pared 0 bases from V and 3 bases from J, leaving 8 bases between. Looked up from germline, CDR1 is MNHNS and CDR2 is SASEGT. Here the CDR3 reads CASSEAEGDYGYTF. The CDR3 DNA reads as TGTGCCAGCAGTGAAGCTGAGGGGGACTATGGCTACACCTTC.

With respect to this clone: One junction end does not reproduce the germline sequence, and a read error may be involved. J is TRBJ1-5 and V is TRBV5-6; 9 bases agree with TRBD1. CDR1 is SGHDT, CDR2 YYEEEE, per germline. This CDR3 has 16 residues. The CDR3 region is CACSLSGTGSNQPQHF. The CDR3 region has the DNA TGTGCCTGCAGCTTATCCGGGACAGGGTCCAATCAGCCCCAGCATTTT.

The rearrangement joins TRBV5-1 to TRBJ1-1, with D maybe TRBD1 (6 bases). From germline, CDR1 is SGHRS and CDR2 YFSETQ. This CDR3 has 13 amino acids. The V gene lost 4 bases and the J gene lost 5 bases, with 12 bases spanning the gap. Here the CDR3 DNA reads TGCGCCAGCAGCGGTACAGGGTGGACTGAAGCTTTCTTT. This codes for CASSGTGWTEAFF.

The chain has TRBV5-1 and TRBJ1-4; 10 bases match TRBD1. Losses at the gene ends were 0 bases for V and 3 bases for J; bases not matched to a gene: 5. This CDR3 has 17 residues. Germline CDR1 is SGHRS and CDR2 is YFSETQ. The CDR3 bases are TGCGCCAGCAGCTTGGCAGACAGGGGGCCTGCTAATGAAAAACTGTTTTTT. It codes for CASSLADRGPANEKLFF.

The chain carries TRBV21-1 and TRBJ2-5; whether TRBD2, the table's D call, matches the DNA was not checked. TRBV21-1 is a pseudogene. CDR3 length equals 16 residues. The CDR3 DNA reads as TGTGCCAGCAGCAAAGCGTATGAAGGAGGTCAAGAGACCCAGTACTTC. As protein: CASSKAYEGGQETQYF.

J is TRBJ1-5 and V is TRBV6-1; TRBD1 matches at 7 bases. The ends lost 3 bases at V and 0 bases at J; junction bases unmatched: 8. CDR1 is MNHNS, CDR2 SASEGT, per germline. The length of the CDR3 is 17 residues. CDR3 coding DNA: TGTGCCAGCAGTGAGTTTGGAGGACAGGTTAGCAATCAGCCCCAGCATTTT. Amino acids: CASSEFGGQVSNQPQHF.

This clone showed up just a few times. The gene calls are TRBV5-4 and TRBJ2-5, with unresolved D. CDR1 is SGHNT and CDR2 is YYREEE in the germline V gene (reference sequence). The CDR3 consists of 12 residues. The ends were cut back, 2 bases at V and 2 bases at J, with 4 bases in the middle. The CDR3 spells CASSLIQETQYF. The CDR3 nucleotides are TGTGCCAGCAGCTTAATACAAGAGACCCAGTACTTC. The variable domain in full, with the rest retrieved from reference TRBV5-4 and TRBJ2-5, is ETGVTQSPTHLIKTRGQQVTLRCSSQSGHNTVSWYQQALGQGPQFIFQYYREEENGRGNFPPRFSGLQFPNYSSELNVNALELDDSALYLCASSLIQETQYFGPGTRLLVL.

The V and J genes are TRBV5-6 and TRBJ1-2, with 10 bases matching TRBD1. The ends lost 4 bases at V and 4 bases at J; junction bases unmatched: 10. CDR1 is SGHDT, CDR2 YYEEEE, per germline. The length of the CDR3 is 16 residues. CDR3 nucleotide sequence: TGTGCCAGCAGCCTACACAGACAGGGGGCGGGCTATGGCTACACCTTC. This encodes CASSLHRQGAGYGYTF. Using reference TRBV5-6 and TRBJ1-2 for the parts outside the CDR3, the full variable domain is DAGVTQSPTHLIKTRGQQVTLRCSPKSGHDTVSWYQQALGQGPQFIFQYYEEEERQRGNFPDRFSGHQFPNYSSELNVNALLLGDSALYLCASSLHRQGAGYGYTFGSGTRLTVV.